This is a list of T cell receptor beta chains from one sample in a study of shared clonotypes between healthy human individuals. Profiled with immunoSEQ multiplex PCR; TCRdb holds only in-frame clones, not every one. The table has about 2.3 million clones, roughly 93% seen once. Sequencing input: naive CD4+ T cells from PBMCs. The receptors shown here come from a man between 18 and 29 years old in good health. Some clones in this sample may be carry-over from other donors' samples. The CDR3 runs from the conserved cysteine through the conserved F or W. Fields, in order: clone size, V gene, J gene, D gene, CDR3 protein, CDR3 DNA. A D gene is named only where the DNA matches it firmly. Clone size, where shown, is once, few, many, or a class for clones that have expanded.

clone size: -; V gene: TRBV6-5; J gene: TRBJ2-3; D gene: -; CDR3 protein: CASSYSLSRSTDTQYF; CDR3 DNA: TGTGCCAGCAGTTACTCGTTATCTCGGTCGACAGATACGCAGTATTTT
clone size: few; V gene: TRBV19; J gene: TRBJ2-7; D gene: -; CDR3 protein: CASSMAGLYEQYF; CDR3 DNA: TGTGCCAGTAGTATGGCGGGATTGTACGAGCAGTACTTC
clone size: -; V gene: TRBV7-9; J gene: TRBJ2-1; D gene: TRBD2; CDR3 protein: CASSLAAGGGNEQFF; CDR3 DNA: TGTGCCAGCAGCTTAGCGGCGGGAGGGGGCAATGAGCAGTTCTTC
clone size: -; V gene: TRBV9; J gene: TRBJ2-1; D gene: -; CDR3 protein: CASGGGTGTYNEQFF; CDR3 DNA: TGTGCCAGCGGGGGAGGGACAGGCACCTACAATGAGCAGTTCTTC
clone size: once; V gene: TRBV9; J gene: TRBJ2-2; D gene: TRBD2; CDR3 protein: CASSAPGGRTNTGELFF; CDR3 DNA: TGTGCCAGCAGCGCCCCGGGGGGGAGGACTAACACCGGGGAGCTGTTTTTT
clone size: -; V gene: TRBV29-1; J gene: TRBJ2-7; D gene: -; CDR3 protein: CSVGVYDEQYF; CDR3 DNA: TGCAGCGTTGGGGTTTACGACGAGCAGTACTTC
clone size: -; V gene: TRBV19; J gene: TRBJ1-5; D gene: -; CDR3 protein: CASSIIGGSNQPQHF; CDR3 DNA: TGTGCCAGTAGTATTATTGGGGGTAGCAATCAGCCCCAGCATTTT
clone size: -; V gene: TRBV5-1; J gene: TRBJ1-2; D gene: TRBD1; CDR3 protein: CASSLEGAGGYTF; CDR3 DNA: TGCGCCAGCAGCTTGGAGGGGGCTGGTGGCTACACCTTC
clone size: once; V gene: TRBV6-1; J gene: TRBJ2-1; D gene: TRBD2; CDR3 protein: CASSATSGIGEQFF; CDR3 DNA: TGTGCCAGCAGTGCGACTAGCGGGATCGGTGAGCAGTTCTTC
clone size: -; V gene: TRBV5-4; J gene: TRBJ2-2; D gene: TRBD2; CDR3 protein: CASSSGLAGTPSTGELFF; CDR3 DNA: TGTGCCAGCAGCTCTGGACTAGCGGGAACCCCGAGCACCGGGGAGCTGTTTTTT
clone size: -; V gene: TRBV30; J gene: TRBJ2-1; D gene: TRBD2; CDR3 protein: CAWSRPLAGEVNEQFF; CDR3 DNA: TGTGCCTGGAGCCGCCCACTAGCGGGAGAGGTCAATGAGCAGTTCTTC
clone size: -; V gene: TRBV4-3; J gene: TRBJ2-6; D gene: TRBD1; CDR3 protein: CASSQKKTGDGANVLTF; CDR3 DNA: TGCGCCAGCAGCCAGAAAAAGACAGGGGATGGGGCCAACGTCCTGACTTTC
clone size: -; V gene: TRBV28; J gene: TRBJ2-2; D gene: TRBD1; CDR3 protein: CASSFKGTGGTYTGELFF; CDR3 DNA: TGTGCCAGCAGTTTTAAAGGGACAGGGGGGACTTACACCGGGGAGCTGTTTTTT
clone size: -; V gene: TRBV15; J gene: TRBJ2-7; D gene: -; CDR3 protein: CATSRAYQGASTEQYF; CDR3 DNA: TGTGCCACCAGCAGGGCGTATCAGGGAGCTAGTACGGAGCAGTACTTC
clone size: -; V gene: TRBV2; J gene: TRBJ2-1; D gene: -; CDR3 protein: CASSEATGSWTNEQFF; CDR3 DNA: TGTGCCAGCAGTGAAGCGACCGGGTCTTGGACCAATGAGCAGTTCTTC
clone size: -; V gene: TRBV19; J gene: TRBJ1-1; D gene: -; CDR3 protein: CASSPEAPRRAFF; CDR3 DNA: TGTGCCAGTAGTCCCGAGGCCCCCCGGAGAGCTTTCTTT
clone size: -; V gene: TRBV15; J gene: TRBJ2-1; D gene: -; CDR3 protein: CATSRVMGGAHNEQFF; CDR3 DNA: TGTGCCACCAGCAGAGTCATGGGGGGGGCACACAATGAGCAGTTCTTC
clone size: -; V gene: TRBV28; J gene: TRBJ1-1; D gene: -; CDR3 protein: CASSLAQTGAWRNTEAFF; CDR3 DNA: TGTGCCAGCAGTTTAGCCCAGACCGGGGCGTGGCGGAACACTGAAGCTTTCTTT
clone size: -; V gene: TRBV10-1; J gene: TRBJ2-6; D gene: TRBD2; CDR3 protein: CASKRETDGANVLTF; CDR3 DNA: TGCGCCAGCAAGCGGGAAACTGATGGGGCCAACGTCCTGACTTTC
clone size: -; V gene: TRBV30; J gene: TRBJ1-3; D gene: TRBD1; CDR3 protein: CAWSTGGAGNTIYF; CDR3 DNA: TGTGCCTGGAGCACAGGGGGCGCCGGAAACACCATATATTTT
clone size: -; V gene: TRBV6-1; J gene: TRBJ2-7; D gene: -; CDR3 protein: CASSGRTLYEQYF; CDR3 DNA: TGTGCCAGCAGTGGACGGACACTCTACGAGCAGTACTTC
clone size: -; V gene: TRBV10-3; J gene: TRBJ1-3; D gene: -; CDR3 protein: CAISEEGNTIYF; CDR3 DNA: TGTGCCATCAGTGAAGAAGGAAACACCATATATTTT
clone size: -; V gene: TRBV5-1; J gene: TRBJ2-5; D gene: TRBD1; CDR3 protein: CASSKGQGETQYF; CDR3 DNA: TGCGCCAGCAGCAAAGGACAGGGAGAGACCCAGTACTTC
clone size: -; V gene: TRBV27; J gene: TRBJ1-1; D gene: TRBD1; CDR3 protein: CASSLLPGGAEAFF; CDR3 DNA: TGTGCCAGCAGTCTTTTACCAGGGGGCGCTGAAGCTTTCTTT
clone size: -; V gene: TRBV9; J gene: TRBJ1-1; D gene: -; CDR3 protein: CASSVEGRGTEAFF; CDR3 DNA: TGTGCCAGCAGCGTAGAGGGTCGTGGAACTGAAGCTTTCTTT
clone size: -; V gene: TRBV7-8; J gene: TRBJ2-1; D gene: -; CDR3 protein: CASSGGSGYYNEQFF; CDR3 DNA: TGTGCCAGCAGCGGGGGGAGCGGGTACTACAATGAGCAGTTCTTC
clone size: -; V gene: TRBV28; J gene: TRBJ2-1; D gene: TRBD2; CDR3 protein: CASSHSGGLAGVRGEQFF; CDR3 DNA: TGTGCCAGCAGTCATTCCGGGGGGCTAGCGGGAGTGCGGGGTGAGCAGTTCTTC
clone size: -; V gene: TRBV15; J gene: TRBJ2-7; D gene: -; CDR3 protein: CATSRDRGGAYEQYF; CDR3 DNA: TGTGCCACCAGCAGAGATCGGGGCGGGGCCTACGAGCAGTACTTC
clone size: -; V gene: TRBV5-6; J gene: TRBJ2-4; D gene: TRBD1; CDR3 protein: CASSAFGDRLAKNIQYF; CDR3 DNA: TGTGCCAGCAGCGCCTTTGGGGACAGACTAGCCAAAAACATTCAGTACTTC
clone size: -; V gene: TRBV2; J gene: TRBJ1-1; D gene: -; CDR3 protein: CASGAPGTEAFF; CDR3 DNA: TGTGCCAGCGGAGCCCCGGGCACTGAAGCTTTCTTT
clone size: -; V gene: TRBV29-1; J gene: TRBJ1-2; D gene: -; CDR3 protein: CSVEEQQAGYTF; CDR3 DNA: TGCAGCGTTGAAGAACAACAGGCTGGCTACACCTTC
clone size: once; V gene: TRBV28; J gene: TRBJ1-5; D gene: -; CDR3 protein: CASSAWTAQPQHF; CDR3 DNA: TGTGCCAGCAGCGCTTGGACAGCCCAGCCCCAGCATTTT
clone size: -; V gene: TRBV28; J gene: TRBJ2-7; D gene: -; CDR3 protein: CASGDIGGLGEQYF; CDR3 DNA: TGTGCCAGCGGGGATATTGGAGGGCTGGGCGAGCAGTACTTC
clone size: -; V gene: TRBV28; J gene: TRBJ2-4; D gene: TRBD2; CDR3 protein: CASSLIAGGRAKNIQYF; CDR3 DNA: TGTGCCAGCAGTCTCATAGCGGGAGGACGAGCCAAAAACATTCAGTACTTC
clone size: -; V gene: TRBV9; J gene: TRBJ1-3; D gene: TRBD1; CDR3 protein: CASSAPTGSSEPSGNTIYF; CDR3 DNA: TGTGCCAGCAGCGCACCGACAGGGTCCTCTGAACCCTCTGGAAACACCATATATTTT
clone size: -; V gene: TRBV9; J gene: TRBJ2-1; D gene: -; CDR3 protein: CASSVNPIPPAVNEQFF; CDR3 DNA: TGTGCCAGCAGCGTTAATCCAATCCCCCCTGCAGTGAATGAGCAGTTCTTC
clone size: few; V gene: TRBV9; J gene: TRBJ1-1; D gene: -; CDR3 protein: CASSVTGVLNTEAFF; CDR3 DNA: TGTGCCAGCAGCGTAACCGGTGTCCTGAACACTGAAGCTTTCTTT
clone size: -; V gene: TRBV6-6; J gene: TRBJ2-7; D gene: TRBD1; CDR3 protein: CASRTGTGPYEQYF; CDR3 DNA: TGTGCCAGCAGAACCGGGACAGGGCCCTACGAGCAGTACTTC
clone size: -; V gene: TRBV5-4; J gene: TRBJ1-2; D gene: -; CDR3 protein: CASSFDRWYGYTF; CDR3 DNA: TGTGCCAGCAGCTTCGACAGGTGGTATGGCTACACCTTC
clone size: -; V gene: TRBV11-2; J gene: TRBJ1-1; D gene: -; CDR3 protein: CASSLSFPVGEAFF; CDR3 DNA: TGTGCCAGCAGCTTATCGTTCCCAGTCGGTGAAGCTTTCTTT
clone size: -; V gene: TRBV7-2; J gene: TRBJ2-7; D gene: TRBD2; CDR3 protein: CASSDGAGGLEQYF; CDR3 DNA: TGTGCCAGCTCGGACGGCGCGGGAGGGCTGGAGCAGTACTTC